This TCR beta chain was profiled in a study of siplizumab effects on memory and regulatory T cells. As to this clone: Its specificity is not known.

In germline, CDR1 is SQVTM, CDR2 ANQGSEA. There are 11 residues in the CDR3. The germline V and J ends were trimmed by 4 bases and 6 bases, with 6 bases remaining between them. Regarding the study as a whole: Naive T cells were seemingly more diverse than memory cells, and major contributions to the alloresponse seemed to be made by them. Controls showed an average of approximately 25% Treg-derived mappable alloreactive CD4+ clones, while siplizumab showed around 73%.

Measured with immunoSEQ multiplex PCR; TCRdb has only the in-frame clones, and not every one. The table lists 80,000 to 130,000 clones, 94% of them singletons, with around 0.6% in the top ten. This clonotype originated in a human donor in good health. Sequenced: Tregs sorted from blood. This chain connects TRBV29-1 to TRBJ2-2, with D perhaps given as TRBD1 or TRBD2 (5 bases each). CDR3 sequence reads: CSVGGPGELFF. CDR3 sequence (DNA): TGCAGCGTTGGGGGACCCGGGGAGCTGTTTTTT.